A selection of T cell receptor beta chains follows, all from one sample in a study of immune evolution from preneoplasia to lung adenocarcinoma. Libraries were prepared by immunoSEQ multiplex PCR; TCRdb keeps only in-frame clonotypes and omits some of them. This sample carries several thousand clones, around 80% of them seen once, and the ten largest clones take 6% to 7.5%. The sequenced material came from FFPE adjacent normal lung tissue. The receptors originated from an older person with lung adenocarcinoma. The CDR3 runs from the conserved cysteine through the conserved F or W. A D gene is named only where the DNA matches it firmly. Clone size is stated in some rows and not others, as once, few, many or a class when expanded.

v_call: TRBV25-1
j_call: TRBJ1-1
d_call: NA
clone_size: few
cdr3_nt: TGTGCCAGCAGTGCCCAGGGTAACACTGAAGCTTTCTTT
cdr3_aa: CASSAQGNTEAFF

v_call: TRBV2
j_call: TRBJ2-7
d_call: NA
clone_size: NA
cdr3_nt: TGTGCCAGCAGCGTCCAGGGTGGCGAGCAGTACTTC
cdr3_aa: CASSVQGGEQYF

v_call: TRBV30
j_call: TRBJ2-2
d_call: NA
clone_size: NA
cdr3_nt: TGTGCCTGGAGAGAGAACAGGGCCGAACACCGGGGAGCTGTTTTT
cdr3_aa: CAWRENRAEHRGAVF

v_call: TRBV7-3
j_call: TRBJ2-1
d_call: NA
clone_size: NA
cdr3_nt: TGTGCCAGCAGCCCAGCGCCGAGCTCCTACAATGAGCAGTTCTTC
cdr3_aa: CASSPAPSSYNEQFF

v_call: TRBV6-5
j_call: TRBJ2-7
d_call: TRBD2
clone_size: once
cdr3_nt: TGTGCCAGCAGTCCGAGACTAGCGGGAGTCGGAGAACAGTACTTC
cdr3_aa: CASSPRLAGVGEQYF

v_call: TRBV6-5
j_call: TRBJ2-1
d_call: NA
clone_size: few
cdr3_nt: TGTGCCAGCAGTTGGGGGCTGCGCCCTTACAATGAGCAGTTCTTC
cdr3_aa: CASSWGLRPYNEQFF

v_call: TRBV6-1
j_call: TRBJ1-1
d_call: NA
clone_size: NA
cdr3_nt: TGTGCCAGCAGTGAGATGGGTTTGGGCACTGAAGCTTTCTTT
cdr3_aa: CASSEMGLGTEAFF

v_call: TRBV28
j_call: TRBJ1-5
d_call: NA
clone_size: NA
cdr3_nt: TGTGCCAGCAGTCGCCCGGGGTCGAGCAATCAGCCCCAGCATTTT
cdr3_aa: CASSRPGSSNQPQHF

v_call: TRBV27
j_call: TRBJ2-1
d_call: TRBD2
clone_size: NA
cdr3_nt: TGTGCCAGCAGTTTAGGTGGGGGGGACAATGAGCAGTTCTTC
cdr3_aa: CASSLGGGDNEQFF

v_call: TRBV6-5
j_call: TRBJ2-3
d_call: NA
clone_size: once
cdr3_nt: TGTGCCAGCAGCCAGGGCACAGATACGCAGTATTTT
cdr3_aa: CASSQGTDTQYF

v_call: TRBV11-2
j_call: TRBJ1-1
d_call: NA
clone_size: NA
cdr3_nt: TGTGCCAGCAGCTTAGGGCTCTTAGAGACTGAAGCTTTCTTT
cdr3_aa: CASSLGLLETEAFF

v_call: TRBV11-3
j_call: TRBJ2-5
d_call: TRBD2
clone_size: NA
cdr3_nt: TGTGCCAGCAGCCTAACGACTAGCGGGGAGACCCAGTACTTC
cdr3_aa: CASSLTTSGETQYF

v_call: TRBV7-6
j_call: TRBJ2-5
d_call: TRBD2
clone_size: NA
cdr3_nt: TGTGCCAGCAGCTTAGCGGTTCAGCTAGCGGGACTTGCTGAGACCCAGTACTTC
cdr3_aa: CASSLAVQLAGLAETQYF

v_call: TRBV6-5
j_call: TRBJ1-2
d_call: NA
clone_size: NA
cdr3_nt: TGTGCCAGCAGTTACTCCCGAGACGTCGGCGGCTACACCTTC
cdr3_aa: CASSYSRDVGGYTF

v_call: TRBV6-5
j_call: TRBJ2-1
d_call: TRBD2
clone_size: NA
cdr3_nt: TGTGCCAGTCGGACTAGCGGGAGAGGAATAGATGAGCAGTTCTTC
cdr3_aa: CASRTSGRGIDEQFF

v_call: TRBV28
j_call: TRBJ2-3
d_call: TRBD2
clone_size: NA
cdr3_nt: TGTGCCAGTCAGACTGGACTAGGCACAGATACGCAGTATTTT
cdr3_aa: CASQTGLGTDTQYF

v_call: TRBV13
j_call: TRBJ2-7
d_call: TRBD2
clone_size: NA
cdr3_nt: TGTGCCAGCAGCTTGGGACTAGCGGGAGATTCGTCCTACGAGCAGTACTTC
cdr3_aa: CASSLGLAGDSSYEQYF

v_call: TRBV29-1
j_call: TRBJ1-2
d_call: NA
clone_size: NA
cdr3_nt: TGCAGCGTTGGATATTCCCGGATCAGCAGCTATGGCTACACCTTC
cdr3_aa: CSVGYSRISSYGYTF

v_call: TRBV6-5
j_call: TRBJ2-5
d_call: NA
clone_size: NA
cdr3_nt: TGTGCCAGCAGTGTACTAGCAGATCGGGAGACCCAGTACTTC
cdr3_aa: CASSVLADRETQYF

v_call: TRBV9
j_call: TRBJ2-5
d_call: TRBD2
clone_size: NA
cdr3_nt: TGTGCCAGCAGCGATGGGACTAGCGGGGGCTCGTACCAAGAGACCCAGTACTTC
cdr3_aa: CASSDGTSGGSYQETQYF

v_call: TRBV28
j_call: TRBJ1-2
d_call: NA
clone_size: NA
cdr3_nt: TGTGCCAGCAGTTTGCGGGAGGATGGCTACACCTTC
cdr3_aa: CASSLREDGYTF

v_call: TRBV7-6
j_call: TRBJ2-2
d_call: TRBD1
clone_size: NA
cdr3_nt: TGTGCCAGCAGCCGGGACAGGGGGCGGTACACCGGGGAGCTGTTTTTT
cdr3_aa: CASSRDRGRYTGELFF

v_call: TRBV30
j_call: TRBJ2-1
d_call: NA
clone_size: NA
cdr3_nt: TGTGCCCCCCCGGGGGACGTTGGGGAGCAGTTCTTC
cdr3_aa: CAPPGDVGEQFF

v_call: TRBV29-1
j_call: TRBJ2-1
d_call: NA
clone_size: once
cdr3_nt: TGCAGCGTTACGACGGGAGTCAATGAGCAGTTCTTC
cdr3_aa: CSVTTGVNEQFF

v_call: TRBV2
j_call: TRBJ1-5
d_call: NA
clone_size: NA
cdr3_nt: TGTGCCAGCAGTCCAACGACAGTTAGCAATCAGCCCCAGCATTTT
cdr3_aa: CASSPTTVSNQPQHF

v_call: TRBV19
j_call: TRBJ1-5
d_call: NA
clone_size: NA
cdr3_nt: TGTGCCAGTAGTATCGCGGCAGGGAATAATCAGCCCCAGCATTTT
cdr3_aa: CASSIAAGNNQPQHF

v_call: TRBV4-1
j_call: TRBJ2-1
d_call: TRBD2
clone_size: once
cdr3_nt: TGCGCCAGCAGCCAAGATATTAGTAGCGGGGGTTACAATGAGCAGTTCTTC
cdr3_aa: CASSQDISSGGYNEQFF